The 16 T cell receptor beta chains below were found in one sample sequenced in a study of blood T cell repertoires in COVID-19. Profiled with immunoSEQ multiplex PCR; TCRdb holds only in-frame clones, not every one. The sample lists 200,000 to 300,000 clones, about 91% occurring once. Sequencing was performed on peripheral blood. These receptors came from a person aged 18-29 years with COVID-19, enrolled during active disease.

A single count supports this clone. The chain carries TRBV4-1 and TRBJ2-7; 11 bases are a match to TRBD2. CDR1 MGHRA and CDR2 YSYEKL come from the germline V gene. The junction had 8 bases not matched to a gene; V was cut back by 0 bases and J by 13 bases. The CDR3 runs 14 residues. CDR3: CASSQELSSGRSYF. The CDR3 coding sequence is TGCGCCAGCAGCCAAGAATTATCTAGCGGGAGGTCTTACTTC.

CDR3 sequence reads: CASTQVRSSGNTIYF. The CDR3 DNA reads as TGTGCCAGCACCCAGGTTCGAAGCTCTGGAAACACCATATATTTT. The chain carries TRBV28 and TRBJ1-3; unclear D gene. This CDR3 has 15 residues. Germline V gene lookup returns CDR1 MDHEN and CDR2 SYDVKM. The V and J ends lost 7 bases and 0 bases respectively, with 13 bases between them.

The rearrangement uses TRBV25-1 and TRBJ2-1; D is perhaps TRBD1 (9 bases). The CDR3 is 17 amino acids. Germline CDR1 is MGHDK and CDR2 is SYGVNS. V gave up 3 bases and J gave up 3 bases, with 18 bases separating them. The DNA of the CDR3 is TGTGCCAGCAGTGATAGCGGGACAGGGTCCGACTACAATGAGCAGTTCTTC. Translation: CASSDSGTGSDYNEQFF.

The chain uses TRBV28 and TRBJ1-3; 8 bases line up with TRBD1. CDR1 and CDR2 from the germline V gene are MDHEN and SYDVKM. Germline trimming cut 6 bases from V and 3 bases from J; bases unmatched to any gene: 1. CDR3 length equals 13 residues. This CDR3 is CASRDRVGNTIYF. The CDR3 nucleotides are TGTGCCAGCAGGGACAGGGTTGGAAACACCATATATTTT. The entire variable domain, with the rest obtained from reference TRBV28 and TRBJ1-3, is as follows: DVKVTQSSRYLVKRTGEKVFLECVQDMDHENMFWYRQDPGLGLRLIYFSYDVKMKEKGDIPEGYSVSREKKERFSLILESASTNQTSMYLCASRDRVGNTIYFGEGSWLTVV.

The chain recombines TRBV5-5 with TRBJ2-1; 9 bases agree with TRBD2. Germline-derived CDR1 and CDR2 are SGHKS and YYEKEE (reference sequence). V dropped 4 bases and J dropped 2; count of bases not matched to a gene: 4. CDR3 length: 15 amino acids. This CDR3 is CASSPGLATYNEQFF. DNA of the CDR3: TGTGCCAGCAGCCCTGGACTAGCGACCTACAATGAGCAGTTCTTC.

In DNA, the CDR3 is TGTGCCAGCAGCGTAAGGTCTAGCGAGGACAATGAGCAGTTCTTC. Its protein product is CASSVRSSEDNEQFF. V gene TRBV11-3 combines with J gene TRBJ2-1, with D perhaps matching TRBD2 (6 bases). This CDR3 region has 15 residues. In germline, CDR1 is SGHNT, CDR2 YENEEA. Trimming cost V 5 bases and J 5 bases, with 16 bases left between them.

The chain couples TRBV6-1 to TRBJ2-7; D unresolved. There are 16 residues in the CDR3. CDR1 is MNHNS, CDR2 SASEGT, per germline. Trimming took 1 base from V and 2 from J, leaving 15 bases between them. CDR3 amino acids: CASSEGMTSKTYEQYF. The CDR3 region has the DNA TGTGCCAGCAGTGAAGGAATGACATCCAAAACCTACGAGCAGTACTTC.

The chain combines TRBV6-5 with TRBJ1-1; no reliable D call. CDR1 MNHEY and CDR2 SVGAGI come from the germline V gene. The CDR3 extends over 12 amino acids. V lost 4 bases and J 1 base, leaving 4 bases between the germline ends. CDR3: CASSSRNTEAFF. The CDR3 coding sequence is TGTGCCAGCAGTTCTAGGAACACTGAAGCTTTCTTT.

This chain uses TRBV3-1 (or the pseudogene TRBV3-2) with TRBJ2-7; TRBD2 is a possible D gene (5 bases). V was cut by 1 base and J by 7 bases, with 5 bases left in between. Germline V gene sequence: CDR1 LGHDT, CDR2 YNNKEL (reference sequence). The CDR3 totals 11 residues. CDR3 coding DNA: TGTGCCAGCAGCCAAGGGAGGGAGCAGTACTTC. Encoded protein: CASSQGREQYF.

V usage is TRBV20-1 and J usage is TRBJ2-3; possible D gene TRBD2, 6 bases. V dropped 6 bases and J dropped 11 bases, with 12 bases sitting between them. Germline values: CDR1 DFQATT, CDR2 SNEGSKA (reference sequence). The CDR3 length is 10 residues. CDR3 in amino acids: CSAGPAGQYF. CDR3 nucleotide sequence: TGCAGTGCCGGCCCAGCGGGGCAGTATTTT.

J is TRBJ2-7 and V is TRBV7-9, with D perhaps TRBD1 (6 bases). Trimming took off 5 bases at V and 7 bases at J, with 21 bases between the two ends. CDR3 length: 15 amino acids. Germline V gene lookup returns CDR1 SEHNR and CDR2 FQNEAQ (reference sequence). The chain's CDR3 is CASSLSPTGRGEQYF. DNA of the CDR3: TGTGCCAGCAGCCTATCACCGACAGGCCGTGGGGAGCAGTACTTC.

The chain uses TRBV5-4 and TRBJ2-2; 9 bases align to TRBD1. CDR1 and CDR2 (germline): SGHNT, YYREEE (reference sequence). V lost 4 bases and J lost 4; bases outside the gene matches: 5. This CDR3 is 15 amino acids long. The CDR3: CASSLDRGGTGELFF. The CDR3 DNA follows: TGTGCCAGCAGCCTCGACAGGGGGGGCACCGGGGAGCTGTTTTTT.

The CDR3, as DNA: TGTGCCAGCAGTTACCTTCAGGGGGGACAAGAGACCCAGTACTTC. Amino acids: CASSYLQGGQETQYF. V and J are TRBV6-2 or TRBV6-3 and TRBJ2-5; possibly TRBD1 for D (7 bases). Germline V CDR1 and CDR2: MNHEY, SVGEGT. The CDR3 spans 15 residues. V was clipped by 2 bases and J by 2 bases, with 12 bases between them.

This CDR3 is CASSPQPTSTDTQYF. The CDR3 DNA reads as TGCGCCAGCAGCCCACAGCCCACTAGCACAGATACGCAGTATTTT. The chain uses TRBV4-1 and TRBJ2-3; the D is unclear. Trimming cost V 4 bases and J 0 bases, with 11 bases left between them. Germline-derived CDR1 and CDR2 are MGHRA and YSYEKL. The CDR3 is 15 amino acids.

This chain connects TRBV9 to TRBJ1-4; no clear D. Between the trimmed V and J ends, which lost 3 bases and 7 bases, there was a span of 16 bases. Germline V gene data show CDR1 as SGDLS and CDR2 as YYNGEE. The CDR3 consists of 15 residues. The CDR3 here is CASSAGRESGEKLFF. Here the CDR3 DNA reads TGTGCCAGCAGCGCTGGAAGAGAAAGCGGTGAAAAACTGTTTTTT.

The chain recombines TRBV7-2 with TRBJ1-3; D is uncertain. CDR1 and CDR2 (germline): SGHTA, FQGNSA. Trimming removed 1 base at V and 0 bases at J, with 13 bases between. The length of the CDR3 is 17 residues. DNA of the CDR3: TGTGCCAGCAGCTTAGACCAAATAATGAGCTCTGGAAACACCATATATTTT. As protein: CASSLDQIMSSGNTIYF. The full variable domain, rest sourced from reference TRBV7-2 and TRBJ1-3, is GAGVSQSPSNKVTEKGKDVELRCDPISGHTALYWYRQSLGQGLEFLIYFQGNSAPDKSGLPSDRFSAERTGGSVSTLTIQRTQQEDSAVYLCASSLDQIMSSGNTIYFGEGSWLTVV.